These 29 T cell receptor beta chains share one sample of origin, sequenced in a study of cytomegalovirus exposure and HLA in healthy donors. The PCR had 60 Vbeta and 13 Jbeta primers. TCRdb's table, derived via immunoSEQ multiplex PCR, lists solely in-frame clones and lacks some. The sample consists of roughly 200,000 clones, around 78% of them appearing once. What was sequenced was PBMCs. The origin of the receptors is a man aged 30 to 39 in good health and CMV-seronegative.

The table lists this clone with a count of one. The chain recombines TRBV28 with TRBJ1-6; TRBD1 might be the D (5 bases). Germline CDR1 reads MDHEN; CDR2 reads SYDVKM. The CDR3 has 13 residues. Between the trimmed V and J ends, which lost 10 bases and 10 bases, there was a span of 17 bases. The CDR3 DNA follows: TGTGCCACCCACCCCCCAGGGATCTCACCCCTCCACTTT. It encodes CATHPPGISPLHF. The variable domain in full, with the rest retrieved from reference TRBV28 and TRBJ1-6, is DVKVTQSSRYLVKRTGEKVFLECVQDMDHENMFWYRQDPGLGLRLIYFSYDVKMKEKGDIPEGYSVSREKKERFSLILESASTNQTSMYLCATHPPGISPLHFGNGTRLTVT.

This sequence joins TRBV6-6 and TRBJ2-1; D perhaps matches TRBD2 (5 bases). CDR3 length equals 13 residues. Germline V gives CDR1 MNHNY, CDR2 SVGAGI (reference sequence). V was cut by 3 bases and J by 4 bases, with 7 bases left in between. The CDR3 region has the DNA TGTGCCAGCAGTTATACGGGGTACAATGAGCAGTTCTTC. Translation gives CASSYTGYNEQFF.

The V call is TRBV7-9, the J call TRBJ2-3; 13 bases are shared with TRBD2. J gave up 1 base and V 5 bases, and 12 bases lay outside the gene matches. The CDR3 runs to 19 residues. CDR1 is SEHNR, CDR2 FQNEAQ, per germline (reference sequence). The CDR3 sequence is CASSPRTSGSGAGTDTQYF. CDR3 nucleotide sequence: TGTGCCAGCAGCCCACGGACTAGCGGGAGTGGGGCGGGCACAGATACGCAGTATTTT.

This chain links TRBV2 with TRBJ1-1, with D possibly matching TRBD1 (5 bases). Between the trimmed V and J ends, which lost 6 bases and 6 bases, there was a span of 14 bases. This CDR3 has 13 residues. CDR1 is SNHLY, CDR2 FYNNEI, per germline. The chain's CDR3 is CASRKTVDPEAFF. The DNA of the CDR3 is TGTGCCAGCAGGAAGACAGTTGATCCTGAAGCTTTCTTT.

This clone was seen a handful of times. This chain joins TRBV9 and TRBJ1-6; a possible D gene is TRBD1 (5 bases). The V end was cut by 4 bases, the J end by 0 bases, with 14 bases between. The CDR3 has 17 residues. CDR1 is SGDLS and CDR2 is YYNGEE in the germline V gene. In DNA form, the CDR3 reads TGTGCCAGCAGCCCCCTTGGGGGGAGCTCCTATAATTCACCCCTCCACTTT. Translated, it gives CASSPLGGSSYNSPLHF.

The V call is TRBV5-1, the J call TRBJ1-3; tentatively, D is TRBD1 (6 bases). This CDR3 contains 14 residues. With 7 bases removed from V and 0 bases from J, the gap between germline ends came to 11 bases. Per the germline V gene, CDR1 is SGHRS and CDR2 is YFSETQ. The CDR3 is CASQTGISGNTIYF. DNA of the CDR3: TGCGCCAGCCAAACAGGGATCTCTGGAAACACCATATATTTT.

This chain uses TRBV11-2 with TRBJ2-1, with D hard to call. This CDR3 comprises 12 residues. V was cut by 0 bases and J by 6 bases, with 3 bases left in between. Germline values: CDR1 SGHAT, CDR2 FQNNGV. CDR3 nucleotides: TGTGCCAGCAGCTTAGAGGCCAATGAGCAGTTCTTC. Its protein is CASSLEANEQFF. Full variable domain (remainder filled in from reference TRBV11-2 and TRBJ2-1): EAGVAQSPRYKIIEKRQSVAFWCNPISGHATLYWYQQILGQGPKLLIQFQNNGVVDDSQLPKDRFSAERLKGVDSTLKIQPAKLEDSAVYLCASSLEANEQFFGPGTRLTVL.

This clone has a handful of counts. The V gene is TRBV7-9, the J gene TRBJ2-7, with 7 positions matching TRBD1. From germline, CDR1 is SEHNR and CDR2 FQNEAQ (reference sequence). V lost 7 bases to trimming and J lost 3 bases; unmatched junction nucleotides: 6. This CDR3 is built from 13 residues. The CDR3: CASTQGQFYEQYF. CDR3 nucleotide sequence: TGTGCCAGCACCCAGGGACAGTTCTACGAGCAGTACTTC.

In this sample, this clone turned up once. The chain uses TRBV5-1 and TRBJ1-1; 9 bases map to TRBD1. The trim removed 0 bases at V and 6 bases at J, leaving 6 bases unmatched. The germline V gene encodes CDR1 SGHRS and CDR2 YFSETQ. The CDR3 is 15 amino acids. The CDR3 nucleotides read TGCGCCAGCAGCTTGGCCACAGGGGGCCCTCCTGAAGCTTTCTTT. It yields the protein CASSLATGGPPEAFF.

V is TRBV14 and J is TRBJ2-2; 7 bases map to TRBD2. The CDR3 has 19 amino acids. CDR1 and CDR2 (germline): SGHDN, FVKESK. Germline trimming cut 0 bases from V and 1 base from J; bases unmatched to any gene: 11. The CDR3 DNA is TGTGCCAGCAGCCAAGACAGCGGGACCCTTGGTTTGAACACCGGGGAGCTGTTTTTT. Its translation: CASSQDSGTLGLNTGELFF.

This rearrangement joins TRBV19 to TRBJ1-5, with a tentative D call TRBD1 (5 bases). Per germline, CDR1 LNHDA and CDR2 SQIVND (reference sequence). The CDR3 sequence is 13 residues long. With 8 bases removed from V and 3 bases from J, the gap between germline ends came to 11 bases. The CDR3 region has the DNA TGTGCCAGTGATGACAGCTCCAATCAGCCCCAGCATTTT. It is translated as CASDDSSNQPQHF.

This clone was seen only a few times. The chain couples TRBV28 to TRBJ2-5; the D is unclear. The CDR3 loop spans 14 amino acids. Trimming stripped 2 bases from V and 1 base from J, with 8 bases between. Germline-derived CDR1 and CDR2 are MDHEN and SYDVKM. The CDR3 region is CASSLVQIQETQYF. The CDR3, as DNA: TGTGCCAGCAGTTTAGTGCAGATCCAAGAGACCCAGTACTTC.

The chain's CDR3 is CASSPSTGGHNEKLFF. CDR3 sequence (DNA): TGTGCCAGCAGCCCCTCGACAGGGGGTCATAATGAAAAACTGTTTTTT. The chain carries TRBV7-9 and TRBJ1-4; TRBD1 matches 9 bases. The CDR3 spans 16 residues. The germline V gene encodes CDR1 SEHNR and CDR2 FQNEAQ (reference sequence). The ends lost 5 bases at V and 4 bases at J; junction bases unmatched: 8.

This chain uses TRBV18 with TRBJ1-2; D not resolved. Per the germline V gene, CDR1 is KGHSH and CDR2 is LQKENI. The V and J ends lost 3 bases and 2 bases respectively, with 7 bases between them. CDR3 length equals 13 residues. CDR3 nucleotides: TGTGCCAGCTCACCTAAGGAGAACTATGGCTACACCTTC. The encoded protein is CASSPKENYGYTF.

This clone was picked up one time. The J gene is TRBJ1-5, the V gene TRBV2; TRBD1 matches at 10 bases. J gave up 1 base and V 5 bases, and 2 bases lay outside the gene matches. In germline, CDR1 is SNHLY, CDR2 FYNNEI. This CDR3 contains 15 residues. CDR3 DNA sequence: TGTGCCAGCAGTCTGGACAGGGGGAGCAATCAGCCCCAGCATTTT. Its protein product is CASSLDRGSNQPQHF.

As regards this clone: Other DNA sequences of this sample code for an identical CDR3. The V call is TRBV6-6, the J call TRBJ2-7, with a weak D call TRBD2 (5 bases). Germline lookup yields CDR1 MNHNY and CDR2 SVGAGI (reference sequence). V lost 6 bases and J lost 5, with 23 bases in between. The CDR3 sequence is 16 residues long. The CDR3 coding sequence is TGTGCCAGCAGGACTACTTGGACTGGGGAAGATAACGAGCAGTACTTC. Translating it yields CASRTTWTGEDNEQYF.

The chain combines TRBV27 with TRBJ2-1; 7 bases align to TRBD1. In germline, CDR1 is MNHEY, CDR2 SMNVEV (reference sequence). The CDR3 consists of 17 residues. V trimming: 1 base; J trimming: 4 bases; junction bases outside the gene matches: 10. In nucleotides, the CDR3 is TGTGCCAGCAGTTTATGGACAGGACGCCCCGGGTACAATGAGCAGTTCTTC. This sequence encodes CASSLWTGRPGYNEQFF.

This clone was detected a few times. The chain recombines TRBV28 with TRBJ2-1, with D tentatively TRBD2 (6 bases). V lost 4 bases to trimming and J lost 6 bases, with 10 bases between them. The CDR3 runs to 13 residues. From germline, CDR1 is MDHEN and CDR2 SYDVKM. The CDR3 DNA reads as TGTGCCAGCAGTTCCGGGAGTAGCAATGAGCAGTTCTTC. It specifies CASSSGSSNEQFF.

The chain employs TRBV7-3 and TRBJ2-5, with 11 bases fitting TRBD1. The germline V gene has CDR1 SGHTA and CDR2 FQGTGA. The V and J ends lost 5 bases and 5 bases, in that order; junction bases with no gene match: 4. This CDR3 is built from 14 residues. The CDR3 region is CASSVDRGQETQYF. CDR3 bases: TGTGCCAGCAGCGTGGACAGGGGGCAGGAGACCCAGTACTTC.

The J gene is TRBJ2-3, the V gene TRBV27, with TRBD2 identical over 10 bases. Germline assignment: CDR1 MNHEY and CDR2 SMNVEV (reference sequence). V lost 6 bases and J lost 0; bases outside the gene matches: 6. This CDR3 has 16 amino acids. Here the CDR3 reads CASSLLAGLSTDTQYF. CDR3 nucleotide sequence: TGTGCCAGCAGCTTACTAGCGGGACTTAGCACAGATACGCAGTATTTT.

This rearrangement joins TRBV30 to TRBJ2-5; 9 bases are shared with TRBD1. CDR3 length: 16 residues. In germline, CDR1 is GTSNPN, CDR2 SVGIG (reference sequence). Germline trimming cut 2 bases from V and 2 bases from J; bases unmatched to any gene: 9. In nucleotides, the CDR3 is TGTGCCTGGAGTACACTCTGGACAGGGGAACAAGAGACCCAGTACTTC. This codes for CAWSTLWTGEQETQYF.

This chain connects TRBV9 to TRBJ2-7; D might be TRBD2 (6 bases). Trimming removed 4 bases at V and 0 bases at J, with 14 bases between. CDR3 length equals 15 residues. Germline values: CDR1 SGDLS, CDR2 YYNGEE. Written as DNA, the CDR3 is TGTGCCAGCAGCCCGAGAGCGGGCGTCTCCTACGAGCAGTACTTC. Translation gives CASSPRAGVSYEQYF.

The chain carries TRBV28 and TRBJ1-3; the D gene is possibly TRBD1 (6 bases). Germline-derived CDR1 and CDR2 are MDHEN and SYDVKM. V lost 7 bases and J 4 bases, leaving 14 bases between the germline ends. There are 14 residues in the CDR3. CDR3 loop: CASTSQGGGNTIYF. In DNA form, the CDR3 reads TGTGCCAGCACCTCACAGGGTGGAGGAAACACCATATATTTT.

V gene TRBV28 combines with J gene TRBJ1-6; D not resolved. This CDR3 contains 13 residues. Deletions cut 3 bases from V and 11 bases from J, with 11 bases between. Germline V gene data show CDR1 as MDHEN and CDR2 as SYDVKM. The CDR3 loop reads CASSFNKRPPLHF. CDR3 in DNA: TGTGCCAGCAGTTTTAATAAGCGGCCACCCCTCCACTTT.

Regarding this clone: This same CDR3 is encoded by further DNA sequences in the sample. The V call is TRBV5-1, the J call TRBJ2-5; D is uncertain. Germline lookup yields CDR1 SGHRS and CDR2 YFSETQ. CDR3 length: 14 residues. Trimming stripped 0 bases from V and 1 base from J, with 7 bases between. CDR3 sequence: CASSLGGSQETQYF. In DNA form, the CDR3 reads TGCGCCAGCAGCTTGGGAGGTAGCCAAGAGACCCAGTACTTC. Full variable domain (missing parts from reference TRBV5-1 and TRBJ2-5): KAGVTQTPRYLIKTRGQQVTLSCSPISGHRSVSWYQQTPGQGLQFLFEYFSETQRNKGNFPGRFSGRQFSNSRSEMNVSTLELGDSALYLCASSLGGSQETQYFGPGTRLLVL.

The chain combines TRBV7-3 with TRBJ2-1; possibly TRBD2 for D (6 bases). Germline V gives CDR1 SGHTA, CDR2 FQGTGA. This CDR3 contains 14 residues. The germline V and J ends were trimmed by 1 base and 8 bases, with 12 bases remaining between them. The CDR3 sequence: CASSLNGGSDEQFF. In DNA form, the CDR3 reads TGTGCCAGCAGCTTAAACGGGGGAAGCGATGAGCAGTTCTTC.

V and J are TRBV6-5 and TRBJ2-1; 12 bases fit TRBD2. This CDR3 region has 14 residues. Germline trimming cut 5 bases from V and 4 bases from J; bases unmatched to any gene: 0. Germline CDR1 reads MNHEY; CDR2 reads SVGAGI. The CDR3 region is CASSLAGGYNEQFF. As DNA, the CDR3 is TGTGCCAGCAGTCTAGCGGGAGGGTACAATGAGCAGTTCTTC.

The V and J genes are TRBV15 and TRBJ1-2; the match to TRBD1 covers 8 bases. The CDR3 loop spans 14 amino acids. Germline V gene lookup returns CDR1 LNHNV and CDR2 YYDKDF (reference sequence). J gave up 6 bases and V 0 bases, and 3 bases lay outside the gene matches. CDR3 loop: CATSRDPTGDGYTF. CDR3 DNA sequence: TGTGCCACCAGCAGAGATCCGACAGGGGATGGCTACACCTTC. The whole variable domain, remainder taken from reference TRBV15 and TRBJ1-2, is DAMVIQNPRYQVTQFGKPVTLSCSQTLNHNVMYWYQQKSSQAPKLLFHYYDKDFNNEADTPDNFQSRRPNTSFCFLDIRSPGLGDTAMYLCATSRDPTGDGYTFGSGTRLTVV.

The CDR3 DNA reads TGTGCCAGCAGTTACTCGGTGGACACGAACACTGAAGCTTTCTTT. It yields the protein CASSYSVDTNTEAFF. The V gene is TRBV6-5, the J gene TRBJ1-1; weak D call: TRBD1 (5 bases). Germline CDR1 and CDR2: MNHEY and SVGAGI. Trimming shortened V by 0 bases and J by 1 base, and 9 bases separated the two germline ends. This CDR3 region has 15 residues.